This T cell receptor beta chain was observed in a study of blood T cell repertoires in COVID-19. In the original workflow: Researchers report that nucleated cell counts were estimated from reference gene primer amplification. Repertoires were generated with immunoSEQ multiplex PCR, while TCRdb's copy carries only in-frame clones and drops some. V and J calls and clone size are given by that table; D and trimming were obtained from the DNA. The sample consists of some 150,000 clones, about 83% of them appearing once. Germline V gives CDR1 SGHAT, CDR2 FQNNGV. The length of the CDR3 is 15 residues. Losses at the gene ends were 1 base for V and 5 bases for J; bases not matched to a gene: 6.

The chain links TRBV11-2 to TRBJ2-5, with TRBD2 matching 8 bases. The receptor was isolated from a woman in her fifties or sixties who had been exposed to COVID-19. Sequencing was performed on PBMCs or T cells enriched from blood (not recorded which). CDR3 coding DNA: TGTGCCAGCAGCTTAGCGGGAGGGGGTAAGGAGACCCAGTACTTC. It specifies CASSLAGGGKETQYF.